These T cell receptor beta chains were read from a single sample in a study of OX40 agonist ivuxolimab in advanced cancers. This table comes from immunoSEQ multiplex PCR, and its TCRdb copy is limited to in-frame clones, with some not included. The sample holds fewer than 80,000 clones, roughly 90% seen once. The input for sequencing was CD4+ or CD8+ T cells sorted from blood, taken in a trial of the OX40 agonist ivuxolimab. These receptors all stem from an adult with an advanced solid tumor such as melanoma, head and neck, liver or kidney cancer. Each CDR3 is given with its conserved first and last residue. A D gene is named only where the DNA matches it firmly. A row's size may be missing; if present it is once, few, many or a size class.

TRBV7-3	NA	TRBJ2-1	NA	TGTGCCAGCAGCAGCCGGCCGTGGATAGATGAGCAGTTCTTC	CASSSRPWIDEQFF
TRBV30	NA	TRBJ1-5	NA	TGTGCCTGGAGCACCTCGAGCCTTGGTCAGCCCCAGCATTTT	CAWSTSSLGQPQHF
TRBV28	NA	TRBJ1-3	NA	TGTGCCAGCAGTCTACAGGGAAACACCATATATTTT	CASSLQGNTIYF
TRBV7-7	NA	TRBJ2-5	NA	TGTGCTAGCAGCGAGGCCCTGGCGTTACAAGAGACCCAGTACTTC	CASSEALALQETQYF
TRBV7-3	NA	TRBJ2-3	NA	TGTGCCAGCAGCTTAAACAGGGGAGGAACAGATACGCAGTATTTT	CASSLNRGGTDTQYF
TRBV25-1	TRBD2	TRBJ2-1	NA	TGTGCCAGCAGCTCCCTAGCGGACAATGAGCAGTTCTTC	CASSSLADNEQFF
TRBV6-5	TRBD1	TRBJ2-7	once	TGTGCCAGCAGAAGGGACAGGGGGCGCTACGAGCAGTACTTC	CASRRDRGRYEQYF
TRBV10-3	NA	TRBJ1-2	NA	TGTGCCATCAGTGAGTCCCCAGGAAGGGGCTACACCTTC	CAISESPGRGYTF
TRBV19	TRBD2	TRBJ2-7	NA	TGTGCCAGTAGTATTACCCTAGCGGATTCCTACGAGCAGTACTTC	CASSITLADSYEQYF
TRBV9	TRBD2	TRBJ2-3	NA	TGTGCCAGCAGCGTATCTAGCGGGAACACAGATACGCAGTATTTT	CASSVSSGNTDTQYF
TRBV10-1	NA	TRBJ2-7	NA	TGCGCCAGCACCTACCCGGGACTCCGACTCTCCTACGAGCAGTACTTC	CASTYPGLRLSYEQYF
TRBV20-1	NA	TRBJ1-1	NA	TGCAGTGCCCGACCGAACACTGAAGCTTTCTTT	CSARPNTEAFF
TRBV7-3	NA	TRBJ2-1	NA	TGTGCCAGCAGCCGGGGCTCCTACAATGAGCAGTTCTTC	CASSRGSYNEQFF
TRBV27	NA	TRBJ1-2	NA	TGTGCCAGCAGTAAGGACGGATATGGCTACACCTTC	CASSKDGYGYTF
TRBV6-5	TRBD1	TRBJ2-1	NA	TGTGCCAGCAGGCGCCCCGGGACAGATGCTGAGCAGTTCTTC	CASRRPGTDAEQFF
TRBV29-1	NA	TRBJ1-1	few	TGCAGCGCTCAGACTCAGGGTAACACTGAAGCTTTCTTT	CSAQTQGNTEAFF
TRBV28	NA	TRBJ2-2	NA	TGTGCCAGCAGTTTAAGGGTCACCGGGGAGCTGTTTTTT	CASSLRVTGELFF
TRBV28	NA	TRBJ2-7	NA	TGTGCCAGCAGTTTATTTGACGATGTGGGGGGGCTCTACGAGCAGTACTTC	CASSLFDDVGGLYEQYF
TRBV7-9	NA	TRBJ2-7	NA	TGTGCCAGCAGCTTAAAGGGGGAAGTGTCCTACGAGCAGTACTTC	CASSLKGEVSYEQYF
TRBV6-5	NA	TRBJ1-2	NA	TGTGCCAGCAGTTACTCGATAGACGATGGCTACACCTTC	CASSYSIDDGYTF
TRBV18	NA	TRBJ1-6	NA	TGTGCCAGCTCCCCGACGACCGGGAATTCACCCCTCCACTTT	CASSPTTGNSPLHF
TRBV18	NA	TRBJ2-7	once	TGTGCCAGCTCACCCCAGGGGTGGGACGACGAGCAGTACTTC	CASSPQGWDDEQYF
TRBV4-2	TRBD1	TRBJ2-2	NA	TGTGCCAGCAGCCAAGAATCTACAGGGGCGGGCGGGGAGCTGTTTTTT	CASSQESTGAGGELFF
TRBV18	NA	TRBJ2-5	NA	TGTGCCAGCTCACCCCGAACAGGCGGGACAGCTAAAGAGACCCAGTACTTC	CASSPRTGGTAKETQYF
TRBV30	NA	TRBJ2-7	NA	TGTGCCTGGAGTGCCGGGGCCACCTACGAGCAGTACTTC	CAWSAGATYEQYF
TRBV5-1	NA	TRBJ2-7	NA	TGCGCCAGCAGCTCCCGGGACTTACACTACGAGCAGTACTTC	CASSSRDLHYEQYF
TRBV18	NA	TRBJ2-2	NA	TGTGCCAGCTCACCACCGCAAGGGGGTGCGGACACCGGGGAGCTGTTTTTT	CASSPPQGGADTGELFF
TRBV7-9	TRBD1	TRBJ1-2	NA	TGTGCCAGCAGCTCATTGGACAGGGCGGACGGCTACACCTTC	CASSSLDRADGYTF
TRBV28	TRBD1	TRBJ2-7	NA	TGTGCCAGCAGTTTCCCTCCGGGACAGGGGGCCTACGAGCAGTACTTC	CASSFPPGQGAYEQYF
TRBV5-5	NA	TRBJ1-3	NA	TGTGCCAGCAGCTTAGCCGGGGGGGTCTCTGGAAACACCATATATTTT	CASSLAGGVSGNTIYF
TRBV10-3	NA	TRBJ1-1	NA	TGTGCCATCACTTGGACAGAGGGCACTGAAGCTTTCTTT	CAITWTEGTEAFF
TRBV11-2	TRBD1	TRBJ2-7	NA	TGTGCCAGCACCTTCACGACAGGGACCTACGAGCAGTACTTC	CASTFTTGTYEQYF
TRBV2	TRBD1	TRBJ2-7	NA	TGTGCCAGCAGGGATATCAGGACAGGCTTCGCCGATAACGTTACGAGGTGGTTC	CASRDIRTGFADNVTRWF
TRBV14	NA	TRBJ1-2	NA	TGTGCCAGCAGCCAGCTTATTGGGGCCTATGGCTACACCTTC	CASSQLIGAYGYTF
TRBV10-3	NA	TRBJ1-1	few	TGTGCCATCAGTTCCAGGGCTCTGAACACTGAAGCTTTCTTT	CAISSRALNTEAFF
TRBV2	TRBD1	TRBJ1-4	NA	TGTGCCAGCAGTGAAACGGGACAGTGGCGAAAACTGTTTTTT	CASSETGQWRKLFF
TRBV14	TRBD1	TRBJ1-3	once	TGTGCCAGCAGCGACACTCCGGACAGGAAAGGAAACACCATATATTTT	CASSDTPDRKGNTIYF
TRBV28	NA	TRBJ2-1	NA	TGTGCCAGCAAGAAGTCTGGTTGGTACAATGAGCAGTTCTTC	CASKKSGWYNEQFF
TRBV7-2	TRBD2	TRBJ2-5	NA	TGTGCCAGCAGCTTCTTAGCGGGAGAAGCGGAGACCCAGTACTTC	CASSFLAGEAETQYF
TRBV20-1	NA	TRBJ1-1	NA	TGCAGTGCCGAACATAACACTGAAGCTTTCTTT	CSAEHNTEAFF
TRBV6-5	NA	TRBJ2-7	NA	TGTGCCAGCAGTTACAGGGGGACCTACGAGCAGTACTTC	CASSYRGTYEQYF
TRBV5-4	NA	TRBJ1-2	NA	TGTGCCAGCAGCCTCGTTACAGGCGACTATGGCTACACCTTC	CASSLVTGDYGYTF
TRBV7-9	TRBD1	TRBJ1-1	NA	TGTGCCAGCAGCCCCGACAGGGGAGGTTGGACTGAAGCTTTCTTT	CASSPDRGGWTEAFF
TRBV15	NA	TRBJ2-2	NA	TGTGCCACCAGCAGAACCGGACATGCGAACACCGGGGAGCTGTTTTTT	CATSRTGHANTGELFF
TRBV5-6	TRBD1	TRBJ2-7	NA	TGTGCCAGCAGCTTGGCCAGGGGGTCCTACGAGCAGTACTTC	CASSLARGSYEQYF
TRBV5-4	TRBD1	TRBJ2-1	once	TGTGCCAGCAGACAGTCGGGACAGGCATACAATGAGCAGTTCTTC	CASRQSGQAYNEQFF
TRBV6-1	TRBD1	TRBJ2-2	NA	TGTGCCAGCAGTGCGGGGACAGGGGGTACCGGGGAGCTGTTTTTT	CASSAGTGGTGELFF
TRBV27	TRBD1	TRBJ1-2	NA	TGTGCCAGCAGTTTATCGGGGACAGGGCAATATGGCTACACCTTC	CASSLSGTGQYGYTF
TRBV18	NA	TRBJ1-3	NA	TGTGCCAGCTCACCATCTTCGGGGGTGAAGTCTGGAAACACCATATATTTT	CASSPSSGVKSGNTIYF
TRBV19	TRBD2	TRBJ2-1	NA	TGTGCCAGTAGCATACCGGGACTAGCGGGACTCAATGAGCAGTTCTTC	CASSIPGLAGLNEQFF
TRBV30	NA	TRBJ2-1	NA	TGTGCCTGGAGTAAACTTTACCCAAACAATGAGCAGTTCTTC	CAWSKLYPNNEQFF
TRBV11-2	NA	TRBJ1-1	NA	TGTGCCAGCAGCCTCACGCGGAACACTGAAGCTTTCTTT	CASSLTRNTEAFF
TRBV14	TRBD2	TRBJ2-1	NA	TGTGCCAGCAGCCACCCCTCTGCGGGAGTGCCCTACAATGAGCAGTTCTTC	CASSHPSAGVPYNEQFF